The T cell receptor (beta chain) under discussion was sequenced for a study of blood T cells in healthy people across ages. The CDR3 extends over 13 amino acids. The V gene end was trimmed by 3 bases and the J gene end by 9 bases; junction bases not matched to a gene: 5. CDR1 LGHNA and CDR2 YSLEER come from the germline V gene. This clonotype has more than one count but fewer than ten. A J-beta primer mix and a sample-barcoded 5' primer were used in a second PCR of about 7 to 12 cycles. MiXCR was run by TCRdb on the 5' RACE reads, yielding one entry per CDR3 protein. Of roughly 800,000 distinct CDR3 sequences in the sample, about three fifths are singletons; the top ten hold around 22%.

Specimen: blood. V and J are TRBV4-3 and TRBJ2-1; TRBD2 agrees at 7 bases. The clonotype originates from a man aged 25-40 years in good health. This chain's CDR3 is CASSHGLGVEQFF. The CDR3 DNA reads as TGCGCCAGCAGCCACGGACTAGGGGTTGAGCAGTTCTTC.